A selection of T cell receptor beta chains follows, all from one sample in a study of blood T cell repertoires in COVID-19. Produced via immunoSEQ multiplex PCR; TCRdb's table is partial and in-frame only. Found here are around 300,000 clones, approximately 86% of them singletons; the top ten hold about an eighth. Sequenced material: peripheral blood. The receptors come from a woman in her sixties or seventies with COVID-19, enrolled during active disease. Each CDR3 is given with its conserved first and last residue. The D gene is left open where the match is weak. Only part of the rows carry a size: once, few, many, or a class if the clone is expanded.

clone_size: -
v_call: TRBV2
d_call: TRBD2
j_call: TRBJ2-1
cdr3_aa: CASSGLIAGPYEQFF
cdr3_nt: TGTGCCAGCAGTGGGTTAATAGCGGGGCCCTATGAGCAGTTCTTC

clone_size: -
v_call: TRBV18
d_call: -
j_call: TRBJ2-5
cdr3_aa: CASSPLGLSGETQYF
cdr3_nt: TGTGCCAGCTCACCCTTGGGACTCTCGGGGGAGACCCAGTACTTC

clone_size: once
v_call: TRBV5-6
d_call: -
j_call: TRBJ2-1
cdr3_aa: CASSRGGGENEQFF
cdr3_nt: TGTGCCAGCAGCCGTGGAGGGGGCGAGAATGAGCAGTTCTTC

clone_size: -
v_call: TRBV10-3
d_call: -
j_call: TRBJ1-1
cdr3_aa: CAVLGGAEAFF
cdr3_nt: TGTGCCGTATTAGGGGGGGCTGAAGCTTTCTTT

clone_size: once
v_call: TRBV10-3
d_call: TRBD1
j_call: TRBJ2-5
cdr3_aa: CAISTGGETQYF
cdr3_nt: TGTGCCATCAGTACAGGGGGGGAGACCCAGTACTTC

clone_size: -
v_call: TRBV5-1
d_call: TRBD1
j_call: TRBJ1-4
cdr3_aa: CASSRTGESNEKLFF
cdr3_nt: TGCGCCAGCAGTCGTACAGGGGAGTCAAATGAAAAACTGTTTTTT

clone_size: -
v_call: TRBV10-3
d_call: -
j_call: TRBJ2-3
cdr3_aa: CATRTDSDTQYF
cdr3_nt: TGTGCCACCCGGACAGATTCAGATACGCAGTATTTT

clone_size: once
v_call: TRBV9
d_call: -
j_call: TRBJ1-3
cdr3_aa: CASSVEAGASGNTIYF
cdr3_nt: TGTGCCAGCAGCGTAGAAGCGGGGGCCTCTGGAAACACCATATATTTT

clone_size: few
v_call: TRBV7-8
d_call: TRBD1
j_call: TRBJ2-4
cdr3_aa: CASSIGQGAKNIQYF
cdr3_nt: TGTGCCAGCAGCATCGGACAGGGAGCCAAAAACATTCAGTACTTC

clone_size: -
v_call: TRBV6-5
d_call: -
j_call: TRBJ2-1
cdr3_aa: CASSRRRDSYNEQFF
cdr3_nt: TGTGCCAGCAGTCGGCGGAGGGACTCCTACAATGAGCAGTTCTTC

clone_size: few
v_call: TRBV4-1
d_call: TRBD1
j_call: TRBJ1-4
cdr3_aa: CASSPNGQGGEKLFF
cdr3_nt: TGCGCCAGCAGCCCTAACGGACAGGGAGGTGAAAAACTGTTTTTT

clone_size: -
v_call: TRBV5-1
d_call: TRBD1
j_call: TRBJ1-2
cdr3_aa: CASSRGTGTKNYGYTF
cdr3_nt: TGCGCCAGCAGCCGGGGGACAGGGACTAAAAACTATGGCTACACCTTC

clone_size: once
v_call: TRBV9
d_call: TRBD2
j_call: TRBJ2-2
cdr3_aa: CASSSRGVNTGELFF
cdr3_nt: TGTGCCAGCAGCTCACGGGGGGTTAACACCGGGGAGCTGTTTTTT

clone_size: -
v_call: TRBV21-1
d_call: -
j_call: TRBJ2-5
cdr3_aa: CASSALAPLAGGPGETQYF
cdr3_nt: TGTGCCAGCAGCGCCCTCGCCCCACTAGCGGGGGGGCCGGGAGAGACCCAGTACTTC

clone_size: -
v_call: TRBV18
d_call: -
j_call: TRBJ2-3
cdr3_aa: CASSLSWATDTQYF
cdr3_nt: TGTGCCAGCTCACTAAGTTGGGCAACAGATACGCAGTATTTT

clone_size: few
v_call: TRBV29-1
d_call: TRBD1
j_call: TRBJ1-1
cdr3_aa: CSVPGQGLNTEAFF
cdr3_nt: TGCAGCGTCCCGGGACAGGGGTTGAACACTGAAGCTTTCTTT

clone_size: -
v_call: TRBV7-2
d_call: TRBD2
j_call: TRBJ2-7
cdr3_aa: CASSFSRGTYEQYF
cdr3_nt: TGTGCCAGCAGCTTCTCGCGGGGGACCTACGAGCAGTACTTC

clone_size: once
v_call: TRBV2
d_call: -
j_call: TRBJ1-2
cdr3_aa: CASSDREEYGYTF
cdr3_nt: TGTGCCAGCAGTGACAGGGAGGAATATGGCTACACCTTC

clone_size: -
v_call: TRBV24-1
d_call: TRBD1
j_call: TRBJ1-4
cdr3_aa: CATSEPQGMNEKLFF
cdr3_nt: TGTGCCACCAGTGAGCCACAGGGGATGAATGAAAAACTGTTTTTT

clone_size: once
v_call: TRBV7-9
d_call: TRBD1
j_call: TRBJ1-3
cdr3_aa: CASSSVKQGRGNTIYF
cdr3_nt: TGTGCCAGCAGCTCCGTAAAACAGGGGCGCGGAAACACCATATATTTT

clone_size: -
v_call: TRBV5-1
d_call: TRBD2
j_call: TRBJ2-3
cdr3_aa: CASSFGLAGGDTQYF
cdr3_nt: TGCGCCAGCAGCTTCGGACTAGCGGGAGGAGATACGCAGTATTTT

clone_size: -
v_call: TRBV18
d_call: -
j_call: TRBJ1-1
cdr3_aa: CASSPVQGNLGTEAFF
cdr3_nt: TGTGCCAGCTCACCGGTGCAGGGGAATCTAGGCACTGAAGCTTTCTTT

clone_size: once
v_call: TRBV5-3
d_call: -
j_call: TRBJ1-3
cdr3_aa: CARSLNAFGGLGGNTIYF
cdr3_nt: TGTGCCAGAAGCTTGAACGCCTTCGGGGGGTTGGGTGGAAACACCATATATTTT

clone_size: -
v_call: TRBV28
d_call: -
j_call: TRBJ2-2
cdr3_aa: CASSLEGQKSGELFF
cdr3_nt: TGTGCCAGCAGTTTAGAAGGACAGAAGTCCGGGGAGCTGTTTTTT

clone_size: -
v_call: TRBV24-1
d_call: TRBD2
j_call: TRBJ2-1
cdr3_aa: CATSDTQRGVNNEQFF
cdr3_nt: TGTGCCACCAGTGATACTCAGCGGGGGGTGAACAATGAGCAGTTCTTC

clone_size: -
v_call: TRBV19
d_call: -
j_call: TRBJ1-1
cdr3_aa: CASSALLTGAAEAFF
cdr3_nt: TGTGCCAGTAGTGCCCTTTTAACAGGAGCCGCCGAAGCTTTCTTT

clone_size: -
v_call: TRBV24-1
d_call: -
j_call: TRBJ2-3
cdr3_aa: CATAGTDTDTQYF
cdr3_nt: TGTGCCACCGCCGGGACTGACACAGATACGCAGTATTTT

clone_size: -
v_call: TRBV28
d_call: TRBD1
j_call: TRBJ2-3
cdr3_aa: CASTPTGRSDTQYF
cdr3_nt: TGTGCCAGCACCCCGACAGGGAGATCGGATACGCAGTATTTT

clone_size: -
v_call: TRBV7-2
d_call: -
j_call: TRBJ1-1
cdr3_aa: CASSLIAGANTEAFF
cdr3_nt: TGTGCCAGCAGCTTAATTGCAGGGGCGAACACTGAAGCTTTCTTT

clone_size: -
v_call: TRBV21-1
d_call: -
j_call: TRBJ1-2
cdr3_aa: CASSKRGDRAPLNYGYTF
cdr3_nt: TGTGCCAGCAGCAAAAGGGGGGACAGGGCCCCCTTAAACTATGGCTACACCTTC

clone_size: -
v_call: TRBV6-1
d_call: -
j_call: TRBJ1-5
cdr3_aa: CASSDKVSGAIYQPQHF
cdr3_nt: TGTGCCAGCAGTGATAAGGTTAGCGGGGCCATATATCAGCCCCAGCATTTT

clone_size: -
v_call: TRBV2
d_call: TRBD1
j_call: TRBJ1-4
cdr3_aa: CASSPWGGQGQLFF
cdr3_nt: TGTGCCAGCAGCCCCTGGGGCGGACAGGGTCAACTGTTTTTT

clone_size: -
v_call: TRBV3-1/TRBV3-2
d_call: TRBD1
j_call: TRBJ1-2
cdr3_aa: CASSPRNVGRGNGYTF
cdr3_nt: TGTGCCAGCAGCCCAAGAAATGTCGGCAGGGGGAACGGCTACACCTTC

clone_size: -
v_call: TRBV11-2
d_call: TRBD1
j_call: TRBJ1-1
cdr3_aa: CASSLSPGQGANGTEAFF
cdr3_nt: TGTGCCAGCAGCTTGTCTCCGGGACAGGGGGCTAACGGCACTGAAGCTTTCTTT

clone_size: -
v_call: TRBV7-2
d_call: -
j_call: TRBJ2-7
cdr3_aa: CASSLAQGTYEQYF
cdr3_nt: TGTGCCAGCAGCTTAGCCCAGGGAACCTACGAGCAGTACTTC

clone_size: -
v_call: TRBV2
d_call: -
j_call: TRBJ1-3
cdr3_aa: CASRVYGNTIYF
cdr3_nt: TGTGCCAGCAGGGTCTATGGAAACACCATATATTTT

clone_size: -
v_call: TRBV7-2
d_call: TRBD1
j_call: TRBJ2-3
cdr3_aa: CASSLVGQGDLFDTQYF
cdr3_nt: TGTGCCAGCAGCTTAGTTGGACAGGGGGATTTATTCGATACGCAGTATTTT

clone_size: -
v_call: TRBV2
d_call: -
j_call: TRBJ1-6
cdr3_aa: CASSEVSSYNSPLHF
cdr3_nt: TGTGCCAGCAGTGAGGTCAGCTCCTATAATTCACCCCTCCACTTT

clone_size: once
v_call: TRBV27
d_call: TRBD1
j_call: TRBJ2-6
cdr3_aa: CASSRTGGLSGANVLTF
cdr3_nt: TGTGCCAGCAGTCGGACAGGGGGCCTCTCTGGGGCCAACGTCCTGACTTTC

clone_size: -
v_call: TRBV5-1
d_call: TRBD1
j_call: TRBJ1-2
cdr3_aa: CASSGQGDYGYTF
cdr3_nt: TGCGCCAGCAGCGGACAGGGGGACTATGGCTACACCTTC

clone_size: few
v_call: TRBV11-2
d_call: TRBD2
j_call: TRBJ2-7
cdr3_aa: CASSFGTSGGVSFYEQYF
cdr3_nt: TGTGCCAGCAGCTTTGGGACTAGCGGGGGGGTTTCTTTCTACGAGCAGTACTTC

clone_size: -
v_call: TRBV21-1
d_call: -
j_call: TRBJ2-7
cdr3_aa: CASEDRAYEQYF
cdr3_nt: TGTGCCAGCGAAGACAGGGCCTACGAGCAGTACTTC

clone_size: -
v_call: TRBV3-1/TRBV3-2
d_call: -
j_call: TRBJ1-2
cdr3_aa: CASSQSGAANYGYTF
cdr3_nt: TGTGCCAGCAGCCAATCAGGGGCAGCTAACTATGGCTACACCTTC

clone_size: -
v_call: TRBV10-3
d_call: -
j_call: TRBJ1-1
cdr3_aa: CAISEFYQGLTTEAFF
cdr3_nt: TGTGCCATCAGTGAGTTTTATCAGGGGTTGACGACTGAAGCTTTCTTT

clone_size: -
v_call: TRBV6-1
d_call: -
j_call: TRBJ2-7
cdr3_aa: CASSGTDRHYEQYF
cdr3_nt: TGTGCCAGCAGTGGGACTGACAGGCACTACGAGCAGTACTTC

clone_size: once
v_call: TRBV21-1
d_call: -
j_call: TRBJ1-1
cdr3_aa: CASSKWEEDTEAFF
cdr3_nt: TGTGCCAGCAGCAAATGGGAGGAGGACACTGAAGCTTTCTTT

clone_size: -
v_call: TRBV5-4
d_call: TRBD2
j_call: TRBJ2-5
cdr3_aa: CASSYTSGGARETQYF
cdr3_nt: TGTGCCAGCAGTTATACTAGCGGGGGGGCCAGAGAGACCCAGTACTTC

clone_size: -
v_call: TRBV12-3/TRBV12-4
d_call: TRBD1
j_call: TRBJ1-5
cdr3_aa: CASRGTANQPQHF
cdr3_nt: TGTGCCAGCAGGGGGACAGCAAATCAGCCCCAGCATTTT

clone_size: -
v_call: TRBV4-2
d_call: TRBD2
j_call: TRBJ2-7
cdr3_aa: CASSGELAGGSYEQYF
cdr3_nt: TGTGCCAGCAGCGGGGAACTAGCGGGGGGATCCTACGAGCAGTACTTC

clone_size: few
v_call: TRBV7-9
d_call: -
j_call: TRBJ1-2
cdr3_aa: CASSLLFNYGYTF
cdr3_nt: TGTGCCAGCAGCTTACTCTTTAACTATGGCTACACCTTC

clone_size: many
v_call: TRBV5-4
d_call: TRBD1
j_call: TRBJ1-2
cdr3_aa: CASSTPPGQGDSYGYTF
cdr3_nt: TGTGCCAGCAGCACCCCACCGGGACAGGGCGACTCCTATGGCTACACCTTC

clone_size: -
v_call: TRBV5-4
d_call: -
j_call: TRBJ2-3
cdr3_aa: CASSLNSAGDTQYF
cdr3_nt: TGTGCCAGCAGCTTGAACTCGGCGGGGGATACGCAGTATTTT

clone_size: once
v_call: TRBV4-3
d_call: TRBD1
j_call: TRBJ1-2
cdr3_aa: CASSQSFGTGYGYTF
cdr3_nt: TGCGCCAGCAGCCAATCCTTCGGGACAGGCTATGGCTACACCTTC

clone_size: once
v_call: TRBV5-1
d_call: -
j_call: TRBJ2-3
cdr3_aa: CASSLYSSTDTQYF
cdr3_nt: TGCGCCAGCAGCCTGTATTCTAGCACAGATACGCAGTATTTT